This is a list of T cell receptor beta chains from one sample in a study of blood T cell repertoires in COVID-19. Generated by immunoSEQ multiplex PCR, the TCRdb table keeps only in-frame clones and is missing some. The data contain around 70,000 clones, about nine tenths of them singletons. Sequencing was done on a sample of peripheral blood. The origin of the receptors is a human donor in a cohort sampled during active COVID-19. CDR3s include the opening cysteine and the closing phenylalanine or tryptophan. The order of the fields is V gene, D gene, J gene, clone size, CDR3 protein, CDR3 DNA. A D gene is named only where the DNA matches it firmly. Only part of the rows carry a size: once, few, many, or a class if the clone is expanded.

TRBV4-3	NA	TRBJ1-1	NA	CASSQDRQGKAFF	TGCGCCAGCAGCCAAGATCGGCAGGGTAAAGCTTTCTTT
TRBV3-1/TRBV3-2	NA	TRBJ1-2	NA	CASSQDRSTVYGYTF	TGTGCCAGCAGCCAAGATCGGTCGACAGTGTATGGCTACACCTTC
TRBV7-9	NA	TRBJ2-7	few	CASSPGSEQYF	TGTGCCAGCAGCCCAGGAAGCGAGCAGTACTTC
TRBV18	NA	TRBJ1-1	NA	CASSPQRTENTEAFF	TGTGCCAGCTCACCCCAAAGGACAGAGAACACTGAAGCTTTCTTT
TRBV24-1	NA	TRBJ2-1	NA	CATSELTRGGRQFF	TGTGCCACCAGTGAGCTGACAAGGGGAGGCCGGCAGTTCTTC
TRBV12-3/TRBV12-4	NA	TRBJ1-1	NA	CASSFGGNTEAFF	TGTGCCAGCAGTTTCGGGGGGAACACTGAAGCTTTCTTT
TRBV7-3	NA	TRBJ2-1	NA	CASSLGSGNNEQFF	TGTGCCAGCAGCTTAGGTAGCGGAAACAATGAGCAGTTCTTC
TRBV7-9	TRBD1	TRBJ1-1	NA	CASSSRQGGLNTEAFF	TGTGCCAGCAGCTCCCGACAGGGGGGTTTGAACACTGAAGCTTTCTTT
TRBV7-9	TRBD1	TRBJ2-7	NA	CASSPSRGTGGYEQYF	TGTGCCAGCAGCCCATCCAGGGGAACAGGGGGTTACGAGCAGTACTTC
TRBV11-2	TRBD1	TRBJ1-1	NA	CASSSAGQRNTEAFF	TGTGCCAGCAGCTCCGCGGGACAGAGGAACACTGAAGCTTTCTTT
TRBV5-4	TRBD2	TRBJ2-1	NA	CASLRGGGSYNEQFF	TGTGCCAGTCTGCGGGGGGGCGGGTCCTACAATGAGCAGTTCTTC
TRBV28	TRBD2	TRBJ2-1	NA	CASSDQGLAGGKQFF	TGTGCCAGCAGTGACCAGGGACTAGCGGGAGGCAAGCAGTTCTTC
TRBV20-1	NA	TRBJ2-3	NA	CSASLVTGTDTQYF	TGCAGTGCTAGTTTAGTTACGGGCACAGATACGCAGTATTTT
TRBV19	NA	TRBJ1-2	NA	CASSRAAGRIRTDGYTF	TGTGCCAGTAGTAGGGCGGCAGGGAGGATACGTACGGATGGCTACACCTTC
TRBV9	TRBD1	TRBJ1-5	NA	CASSALTGDNQPQHF	TGTGCCAGCAGCGCACTGACAGGGGACAATCAGCCCCAGCATTTT
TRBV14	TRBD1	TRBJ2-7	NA	CASSQVATGEPYEQYF	TGTGCCAGCAGCCAAGTAGCGACAGGGGAGCCCTACGAGCAGTACTTC
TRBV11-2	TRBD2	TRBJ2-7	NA	CASSPTPGGGVHEQYF	TGTGCCAGCAGCCCCACCCCCGGGGGGGGCGTCCACGAGCAGTACTTC
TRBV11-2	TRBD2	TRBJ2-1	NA	CASSLLGRGSLYNEQFF	TGTGCCAGCAGCCTGTTAGGTCGCGGGAGCTTGTACAATGAGCAGTTCTTC
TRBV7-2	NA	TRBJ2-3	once	CASSFPGTSDTQYF	TGTGCCAGCAGCTTCCCCGGGACTTCAGATACGCAGTATTTT
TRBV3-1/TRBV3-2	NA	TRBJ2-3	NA	CASSLLLADSTDTQYF	TGTGCCAGCAGCCTTTTGTTAGCGGATAGCACAGATACGCAGTATTTT
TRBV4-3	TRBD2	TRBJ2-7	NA	CASSPSGGASYEQYF	TGCGCCAGCAGCCCGAGCGGGGGGGCTTCCTACGAGCAGTACTTC
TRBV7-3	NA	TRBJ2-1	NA	CARFDSLQFINEQFF	TGTGCCAGATTCGATAGCCTTCAATTTATCAATGAGCAGTTCTTC
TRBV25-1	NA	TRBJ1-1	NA	CASSEINMNTEAFF	TGTGCCAGCAGTGAAATTAACATGAACACTGAAGCTTTCTTT
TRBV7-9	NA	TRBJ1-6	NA	CASSLGRGGESPLHF	TGTGCCAGCAGCTTAGGTCGGGGAGGGGAATCACCCCTCCACTTT
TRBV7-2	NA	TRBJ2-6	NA	CASSFSSGANVLTF	TGTGCCAGCAGCTTCAGCTCTGGGGCCAACGTCCTGACTTTC
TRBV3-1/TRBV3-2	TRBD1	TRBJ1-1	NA	CASRLTGGLNTEAFF	TGTGCCAGCAGGTTGACAGGGGGCTTGAACACTGAAGCTTTCTTT
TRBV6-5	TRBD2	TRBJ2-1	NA	CASTPGLRNEQFF	TGTGCCAGCACTCCGGGACTAAGGAATGAGCAGTTCTTC
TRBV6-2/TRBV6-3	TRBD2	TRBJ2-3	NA	CASSYSGRGGGAGLADTQYF	TGTGCCAGCAGTTACTCGGGTCGTGGCGGGGGGGCAGGATTAGCAGATACGCAGTATTTT